These 19 T cell receptor beta chains came from one sample sequenced in a study of blood T cell repertoires in COVID-19. This table comes from immunoSEQ multiplex PCR, and its TCRdb copy is limited to in-frame clones, with some not included. The data show around 100,000 clones, with about 90% seen just once and 6.2% held by the top ten. The sequencing input was peripheral blood. The receptors here all came from a human donor in a cohort sampled during active COVID-19.

A single count supports this clone. The V and J genes are TRBV5-1 and TRBJ2-7; 11 bases align to TRBD2. V shed 1 base, J shed 6 bases, and the junction held 6 bases outside the gene matches. The CDR3 runs to 15 residues. Per the germline V gene, CDR1 is SGHRS and CDR2 is YFSETQ. CDR3 loop: CASSLLIAGGTEQYF. Written as DNA, the CDR3 is TGCGCCAGCAGCTTGCTCATAGCGGGAGGGACCGAGCAGTACTTC. The variable domain in full, completed from reference TRBV5-1 and TRBJ2-7, reads KAGVTQTPRYLIKTRGQQVTLSCSPISGHRSVSWYQQTPGQGLQFLFEYFSETQRNKGNFPGRFSGRQFSNSRSEMNVSTLELGDSALYLCASSLLIAGGTEQYFGPGTRLTVT.

This sequence joins TRBV6-5 and TRBJ2-2; D is unclear. Looked up from germline, CDR1 is MNHEY and CDR2 is SVGAGI. Trimming stripped 0 bases from V and 0 bases from J, with 5 bases between. The CDR3 runs 15 residues. The CDR3 sequence: CASSYSSPNTGELFF. The CDR3 DNA is TGTGCCAGCAGTTACTCGAGCCCGAACACCGGGGAGCTGTTTTTT.

This chain connects TRBV18 to TRBJ2-5; possibly TRBD2 for D (5 bases). V lost 2 bases, J lost 7 bases, and 17 bases lay in between. The CDR3 covers 15 residues. Looked up from germline, CDR1 is KGHSH and CDR2 is LQKENI. The CDR3 nucleotides are TGTGCCAGCTCACCAGAGGCGGCGCCGGGGTGGACCCAGTACTTC. Translation: CASSPEAAPGWTQYF.

J is TRBJ2-5 and V is TRBV7-6; 9 bases are shared with TRBD2. Germline trimming cut 1 base from V and 3 bases from J; bases unmatched to any gene: 15. The CDR3 runs to 19 residues. Per germline, CDR1 SGHVS and CDR2 FNYEAQ. CDR3 loop: CASSLDGGGGLVGEETQYF. CDR3 bases: TGTGCCAGCAGCTTAGATGGCGGGGGGGGCCTGGTAGGGGAAGAGACCCAGTACTTC.

The chain carries TRBV7-8 and TRBJ2-7; TRBD2 is a possible D gene (6 bases). In germline, CDR1 is SGHVS, CDR2 FQNEAQ. The CDR3 covers 15 residues. V was shortened by 4 bases and J by 1 base, with 14 bases between the two germline ends. The CDR3 loop reads CASSSGPGGSYEQYF. CDR3 nucleotide sequence: TGTGCCAGCAGCTCAGGGCCCGGGGGATCCTACGAGCAGTACTTC.

The chain uses TRBV7-2 and TRBJ2-7; 8 positions match TRBD2. Per germline, CDR1 SGHTA and CDR2 FQGNSA. The CDR3 covers 15 residues. V gave up 1 base and J gave up 2 bases; unmatched junction bases: 4. CDR3 bases: TGTGCCAGCAGCTTAGATACTAGCGGAGCCTACGAGCAGTACTTC. Protein: CASSLDTSGAYEQYF.

J is TRBJ1-1 and V is TRBV3-1 (or the pseudogene TRBV3-2); D is undetermined. CDR3 size: 15 residues. The V and J ends lost 0 bases and 5 bases respectively, with 13 bases between them. CDR1 and CDR2 (germline): LGHDT, YNNKEL (reference sequence). The CDR3 region has the DNA TGTGCCAGCAGCCAAGAGATCGAGGGAAGTACTGAAGCTTTCTTT. Its protein is CASSQEIEGSTEAFF.

The chain employs TRBV9 and TRBJ2-1, with 7 bases aligning to TRBD2. V gave up 1 base and J gave up 5 bases; unmatched junction bases: 9. This CDR3 region has 16 residues. In germline, CDR1 is SGDLS, CDR2 YYNGEE. The CDR3 loop is CASSVTPSSGDNEQFF. The CDR3 nucleotides read TGTGCCAGCAGCGTAACTCCGTCTAGCGGAGACAATGAGCAGTTCTTC.

This clone was seen just once. The J gene is TRBJ2-3, the V gene TRBV7-3, with TRBD2 matching 10 bases. This CDR3 comprises 15 residues. Losses at the gene ends were 6 bases for V and 3 bases for J; bases not matched to a gene: 6. Germline assignment: CDR1 SGHTA and CDR2 FQGTGA. DNA for the CDR3: TGTGCCAGCAGTCCCGAGCGGGAGGGTACAGATACGCAGTATTTT. The encoded protein is CASSPEREGTDTQYF.

The CDR3 protein is CSVLGLAGLNEQFF. The CDR3 bases are TGCAGCGTCCTCGGACTAGCGGGTCTCAATGAGCAGTTCTTC. The chain combines TRBV29-1 with TRBJ2-1, with 11 bases aligning to TRBD2. Per the germline V gene, CDR1 is SQVTM and CDR2 is ANQGSEA. Trimming took 6 bases from V and 6 from J; bases not matched to a gene: 7. CDR3 size: 14 residues.

V gene TRBV19 combines with J gene TRBJ2-2, with D perhaps matching TRBD1 (6 bases). Germline V gene lookup returns CDR1 LNHDA and CDR2 SQIVND (reference sequence). V lost 4 bases and J lost 3, with 12 bases in between. The CDR3 spans 15 residues. This CDR3 reads CASSNQGLYTGELFF. CDR3 DNA: TGTGCCAGTAGTAATCAGGGGTTGTACACCGGGGAGCTGTTTTTT.

This rearrangement joins TRBV2 to TRBJ2-3, with D possibly matching TRBD2 (5 bases). Trimming removed 8 bases at V and 5 bases at J, with 17 bases between. The CDR3 has 14 amino acids. Germline assignment: CDR1 SNHLY and CDR2 FYNNEI. CDR3 region: CASERWAGLDTQYF. The CDR3 DNA reads TGTGCCAGCGAACGGTGGGCGGGTTTAGATACGCAGTATTTT.

The chain joins TRBV6-1 to TRBJ1-1; D is ambiguous. The V end lost 2 bases, the J end lost 0 bases, and 7 bases lay between the germline ends. Germline CDR1 MNHNS, CDR2 SASEGT. There are 14 residues in the CDR3. DNA of the CDR3: TGTGCCAGCAGTGAAAACAGCTTGAACACTGAAGCTTTCTTT. Its protein is CASSENSLNTEAFF.

The chain uses TRBV5-4 and TRBJ1-2, with D perhaps TRBD1 (5 bases). CDR1 and CDR2 (germline): SGHNT, YYREEE (reference sequence). The CDR3 consists of 14 residues. Trimming shortened V by 1 base and J by 2 bases, and 9 bases separated the two germline ends. For the CDR3, the DNA is TGTGCCAGCAGCTTGTTAGACAGAAACTATGGCTACACCTTC. Translated: CASSLLDRNYGYTF.

V usage is TRBV19 and J usage is TRBJ2-2; D is undetermined. Germline loops: CDR1 LNHDA, CDR2 SQIVND (reference sequence). Between the trimmed V and J ends, which lost 3 bases and 8 bases, there was a span of 10 bases. The CDR3 contains 13 residues. CDR3 in amino acids: CASSIQVDGELFF. The CDR3 nucleotides are TGTGCCAGTAGTATTCAGGTTGATGGGGAGCTGTTTTTT. The variable domain in full, with the rest retrieved from reference TRBV19 and TRBJ2-2, is DGGITQSPKYLFRKEGQNVTLSCEQNLNHDAMYWYRQDPGQGLRLIYYSQIVNDFQKGDIAEGYSVSREKKESFPLTVTSAQKNPTAFYLCASSIQVDGELFFGEGSRLTVL.

The J gene is TRBJ2-3, the V gene TRBV5-6; 7 bases line up with TRBD1. This CDR3 is 16 amino acids long. V lost 0 bases to trimming and J lost 3 bases; unmatched junction nucleotides: 7. Per germline, CDR1 SGHDT and CDR2 YYEEEE. CDR3 in DNA: TGTGCCAGCAGCTTGGAGGCAGGGGGTTGGACAGATACGCAGTATTTT. It is translated as CASSLEAGGWTDTQYF.

CDR3 protein: CASSLGEGGEETQYF. CDR3 DNA sequence: TGTGCCAGCAGCTTAGGAGAGGGCGGGGAAGAGACCCAGTACTTC. This rearrangement joins TRBV11-3 to TRBJ2-5, with a tentative D call TRBD2 (6 bases). In germline, CDR1 is SGHNT, CDR2 YENEEA. Trimming left V 1 base short and J 3 bases short, with 12 bases between. This CDR3 is built from 15 residues.

The CDR3 DNA reads TGTGCCAGTAGTATTTCGGGACAGGGGAATCAGCCCCAGCATTTT. This encodes CASSISGQGNQPQHF. The rearrangement links TRBV19 to TRBJ1-5; 10 bases fit TRBD1. The CDR3 has 15 residues. Per germline, CDR1 LNHDA and CDR2 SQIVND (reference sequence). The V and J ends lost 3 bases and 4 bases, in that order; junction bases with no gene match: 3. Based on the CDR3 plus reference TRBV19 and TRBJ1-5, the full variable domain is DGGITQSPKYLFRKEGQNVTLSCEQNLNHDAMYWYRQDPGQGLRLIYYSQIVNDFQKGDIAEGYSVSREKKESFPLTVTSAQKNPTAFYLCASSISGQGNQPQHFGDGTRLSIL.

The J gene is TRBJ2-5, the V gene TRBV18, with TRBD1 matching over 10 bases. The CDR3 is 15 amino acids. Germline loops: CDR1 KGHSH, CDR2 LQKENI. V lost 4 bases and J lost 7; bases outside the gene matches: 9. The CDR3 spells CASSLGQGVTGTQYF. The CDR3 nucleotides are TGTGCCAGCTCACTCGGACAGGGGGTAACGGGGACCCAGTACTTC.